This T cell receptor (beta chain) was documented in a study of tumor-infiltrating lymphocytes in oesophageal squamous cell carcinoma (dated by TCRdb to about 2016). Per the germline V gene (reference sequence), SGHNT is the CDR1 and YYREEE is the CDR2. Trimming costs V 0 bases and J 1 base, and their ends lie 13 bases apart. There are 17 amino acids in the CDR3, from cysteine to phenylalanine inclusive. Just CDR3 DNA is preserved here, 51 bases in frame from base 1. The protocol used for the library was PCR. Sequenced using an Illumina HiSeq 2000. TCRdb reprocessing: public reads trimmed at Q25 with fastp, clones called with MiXCR, in-frame beta chains kept. Every CDR3 protein is listed once, alongside the most common genes and DNA of its rows. Present in this sample are over 20,000 distinct CDR3 sequences, roughly two fifths of which were seen just once. Together, the top ten hold around two fifths of the sample.

This clonotype was seen a few times. Its antigen remains undetermined. No quality values exist for individual bases; no much larger clone is one base distant. This chain is built from TRBV5-4 and TRBJ2-2, with the D gene call left open. The sequencing input was esophageal tumor tissue. The clonotype comes from a male donor with esophageal squamous cell carcinoma. The bases read TGTGCCAGCAGCTTGGTTCCTACCGCGAAGAACACCGGGGAGCTGTTTTTT. Protein translation: CASSLVPTAKNTGELFF. Joined to the reference TRBV5-4 and TRBJ2-2 proteins, this CDR3 gives the full variable domain: ETGVTQSPTHLIKTRGQQVTLRCSSQSGHNTVSWYQQALGQGPQFIFQYYREEENGRGNFPPRFSGLQFPNYSSELNVNALELDDSALYLCASSLVPTAKNTGELFFGEGSRLTVL.